This entry is about one T cell receptor beta chain. These data belong to a study of T cell changes during pregnancy in multiple sclerosis. The CDR3 is 16 amino acids. J lost 5 bases, V lost 7 bases, and 10 bases had no gene match. Germline loops: CDR1 LNHDA, CDR2 SQIVND (reference sequence). Produced via immunoSEQ multiplex PCR; TCRdb's table is partial and in-frame only. In the table there are some 110,000 clones, about 89% of which are singletons. The genes are TRBV19 and TRBJ2-7; 14 positions agree with TRBD2. This material consisted of peripheral blood, taken before pregnancy. The source of this sequence is a female donor with multiple sclerosis, enrolled in a pregnancy study. The chain's CDR3 is CASNPSGLAGAHEQYF. In DNA form, the CDR3 reads TGTGCCAGTAATCCGTCGGGACTAGCGGGAGCTCACGAGCAGTACTTC.